The clone carrying this T cell receptor (beta chain) has at least ten counts. This sample was taken from a study of CD4 and CD8 cells across lung adenocarcinoma regions. Donors had localized lung adenocarcinoma, a non-small cell lung cancer. CDR3 size: 16 residues. Germline trimming cut 3 bases from V and 1 base from J; bases unmatched to any gene: 4. From germline, CDR1 is SGHAT and CDR2 FQDESV (reference sequence). A single record per CDR3 protein comes from TCRdb applying MiXCR to the PCR reads. The table has about 12,000 distinct CDR3 sequences, under 55% seen once. This sequence was found in a female donor with lung adenocarcinoma. The CD4 and CD8 labels of this study may be unreliable. The V call is TRBV11-1, the J call TRBJ2-2; 8 positions match TRBD2. Sequenced: CD8+ T cells from the margin of a lung tumor. Here the CDR3 reads CASSFERGGNTGELFF. Written as DNA, the CDR3 is TGTGCCAGCAGCTTCGAACGGGGGGGGAACACCGGGGAGCTGTTTTTT.